This entry describes one T cell receptor (beta chain). Original processing methods: Amplification of reference gene primers was used by the study to estimate nucleated cell counts. Generated by immunoSEQ multiplex PCR, the TCRdb table keeps only in-frame clones and is missing some. Clonal size and the V and J genes are those of that table, whereas D and trimming came from the DNA. The data contain about 81,000 clones, roughly 82% of them seen just once; the ten biggest clones take up 7% to 9.5%. There are 13 residues in the CDR3. Trimming pared 7 bases from V and 1 base from J, leaving 10 bases between. The data were obtained in a study of blood T cell repertoires in COVID-19. About the research overall: COVID-19 samples from acute and convalescent phases originated in the United States, Italy and Spain. Sample material is recorded as cDNA or gDNA derived from T cells, B-cell-depleted T cells, or PBMCs.

Sequencing was performed on peripheral blood. This chain connects TRBV12-3 or TRBV12-4 to TRBJ1-1; possibly TRBD1 for D (5 bases). The TCR originated in a human donor in a cohort sampled during active COVID-19. The CDR3 DNA sequence: TGTGCCAGCACCATACAGGCGAACACTGAAGCTTTCTTT. Its translation: CASTIQANTEAFF.